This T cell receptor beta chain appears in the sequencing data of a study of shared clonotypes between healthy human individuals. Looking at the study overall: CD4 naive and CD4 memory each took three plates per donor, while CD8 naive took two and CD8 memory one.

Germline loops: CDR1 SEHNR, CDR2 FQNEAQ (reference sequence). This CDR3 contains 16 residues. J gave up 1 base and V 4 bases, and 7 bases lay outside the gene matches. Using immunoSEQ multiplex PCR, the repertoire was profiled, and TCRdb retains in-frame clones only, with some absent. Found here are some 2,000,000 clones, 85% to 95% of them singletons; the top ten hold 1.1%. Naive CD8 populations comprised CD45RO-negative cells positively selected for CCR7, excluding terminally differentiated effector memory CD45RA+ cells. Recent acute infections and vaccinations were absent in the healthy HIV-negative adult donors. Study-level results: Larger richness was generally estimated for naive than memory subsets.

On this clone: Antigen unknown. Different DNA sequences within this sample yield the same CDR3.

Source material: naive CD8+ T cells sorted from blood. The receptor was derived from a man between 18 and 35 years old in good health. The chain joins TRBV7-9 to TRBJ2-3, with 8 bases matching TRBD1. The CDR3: CASSSKTGEGTDTQYF. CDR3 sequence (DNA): TGTGCCAGCAGCTCAAAGACAGGGGAGGGCACAGATACGCAGTATTTT.